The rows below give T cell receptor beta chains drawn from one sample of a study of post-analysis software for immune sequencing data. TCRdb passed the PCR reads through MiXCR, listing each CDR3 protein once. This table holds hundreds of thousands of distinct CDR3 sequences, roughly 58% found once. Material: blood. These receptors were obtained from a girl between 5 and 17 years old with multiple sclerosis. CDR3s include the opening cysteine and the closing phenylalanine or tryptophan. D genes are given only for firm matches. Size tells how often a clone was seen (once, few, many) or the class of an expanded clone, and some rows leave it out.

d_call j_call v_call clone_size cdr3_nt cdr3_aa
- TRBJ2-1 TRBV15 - TGTGCCACCAGCAGAGATCCGCTAGCTGGGAATGAGCAGTTCTTC CATSRDPLAGNEQFF
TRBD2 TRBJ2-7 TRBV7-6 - TGTGCCAGCAGTCATCGTGGCGGGAGAATAACCTACGAGCAGTACTTC CASSHRGGRITYEQYF
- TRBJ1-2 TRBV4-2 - TGTGCCAGCAGCCAAGGGATCGGGACACCTAAACCCTATGGCTACACCTTC CASSQGIGTPKPYGYTF
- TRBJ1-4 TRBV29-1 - TGCAGCGTAGACCTGCTCCGGGACCTGGATGAAAAACTGTTTTTT CSVDLLRDLDEKLFF
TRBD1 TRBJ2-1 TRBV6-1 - TGTGCCAGTAGTCTTTCCCCGCCGGGACAGCCTTACAATGAGCAGTTCTTC CASSLSPPGQPYNEQFF
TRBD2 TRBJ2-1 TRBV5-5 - TGTGCCAGCAGCTTGGTTCTCTTAGCGGGAGTTGGGTACAATGAGCAGTTCTTC CASSLVLLAGVGYNEQFF
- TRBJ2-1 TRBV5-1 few TGCGCCAGCAGCCCCGGGGGGCTAGCGGCTCCCAATGAGCAGTTCTTC CASSPGGLAAPNEQFF
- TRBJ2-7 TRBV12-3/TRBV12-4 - TGTGCCAGCAGCCCTGAAGGACAGTGGTACGAGCAGTACTTC CASSPEGQWYEQYF
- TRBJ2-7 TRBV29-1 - TGCAGCGTCTTAGTCTACGAGCAGTACTTC CSVLVYEQYF
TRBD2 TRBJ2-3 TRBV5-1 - TGCGCCAGCAGCCTGCCGTCGTCGGGAGCGGGAGAACTGAATACGCAGTATTTT CASSLPSSGAGELNTQYF
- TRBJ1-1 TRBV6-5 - TGTGCCAGCAGTTACTCTGGGGGGGGCGAAGCTTTCTTT CASSYSGGGEAFF
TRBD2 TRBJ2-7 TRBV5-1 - TGCGCCAGCAGGACGGGACTAGCGGTTTCCTACGAGCAGTACTTC CASRTGLAVSYEQYF
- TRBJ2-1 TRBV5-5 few TGTGCCAGCAGCTTGTTCGCCGACAATGAGCAGTTCTTC CASSLFADNEQFF
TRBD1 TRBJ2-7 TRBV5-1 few TGCGCCAGCAGCTTGGTCGGAGACAGGGGTAACCGGCAGTACTTC CASSLVGDRGNRQYF
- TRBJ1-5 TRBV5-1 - TGCGCCAGCAGAGTGGGGGAGGGAACCAATCAGCCCCAGCATTTT CASRVGEGTNQPQHF
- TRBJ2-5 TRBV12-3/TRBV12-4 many TGTGCCAGCAGTTCCTACAACGACCTTCACCAAGAGACCCAGTACTTC CASSSYNDLHQETQYF
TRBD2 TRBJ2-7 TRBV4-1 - TGCGCCAGCAGCCAAATGGGGGGGTCCCACGAGCAGTACTTC CASSQMGGSHEQYF
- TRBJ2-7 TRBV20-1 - TGCAGTGCCCTCCCCCTTAGGGGCGGTTCCTACGAGCAGTACTTC CSALPLRGGSYEQYF
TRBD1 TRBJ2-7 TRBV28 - TGTGCCAGCAGTTCTACCGGGACAGCTACCTACGAGCAGTACTTC CASSSTGTATYEQYF
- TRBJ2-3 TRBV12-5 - TGTGCTAGTGGTTATACGCAGTATTTT CASGYTQYF
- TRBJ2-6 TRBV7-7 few TGTGCTAGCAGCCCGACGGACTCTGGGGCCAACGTCCTGACTTTC CASSPTDSGANVLTF
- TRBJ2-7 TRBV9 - TGTGCCAGCAGCCGTAGGGCACCGTCATACGAGCAGTACTTC CASSRRAPSYEQYF
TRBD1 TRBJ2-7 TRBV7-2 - TGTGCCAGCACCTCCGGACAGGGCTCCTACGAGCAGTACTTC CASTSGQGSYEQYF
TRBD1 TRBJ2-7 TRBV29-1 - TGCAGCGTGCGGGGACAGGAATCCTCCGAGCAGTACTTC CSVRGQESSEQYF
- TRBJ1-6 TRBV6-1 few TGTGCCAGCAGTGAGGGCCCCTCTGACGATTCACCCCTCCACTTT CASSEGPSDDSPLHF
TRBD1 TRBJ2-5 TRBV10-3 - TGTGCCATCAGTCCACAGGGGCTAGAGACCCAGTACTTC CAISPQGLETQYF
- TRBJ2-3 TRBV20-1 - TGCAGTGCTAGGGGTCAAATCACAGATACGCAGTATTTT CSARGQITDTQYF
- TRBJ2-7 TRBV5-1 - TGCGCCAGCAGCTCGGCTGGGCTACCCCTCTACGAGCAGTACTTC CASSSAGLPLYEQYF
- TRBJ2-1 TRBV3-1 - TGTGCCAGCAGCCCCCAGAGGGGCACGCTAGGCTACAATGAGCAGTTCTTC CASSPQRGTLGYNEQFF
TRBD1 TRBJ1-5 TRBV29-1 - TGCAGCGTTGTTGAGGGGGCGTCGATGTATAGCAATCAGCCCCAGCATTTT CSVVEGASMYSNQPQHF
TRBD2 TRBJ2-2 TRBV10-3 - TGTGCCATCAGTCCGGGACTAGCCTCCACCGGGGAGCTGTTTTTT CAISPGLASTGELFF